Listed below are T cell receptor beta chains from one sample, sequenced in a study of T cell responses to AZD1222 COVID-19 vaccine. The method was immunoSEQ multiplex PCR; TCRdb's version includes in-frame clones alone and lacks a portion of them. The sample lists some 200,000 clones, about 92% seen once, with around 4.3% in the top ten. Sequenced material: peripheral blood, taken on day 0 of AZD1222 vaccination. The receptors come from an adult in good health. CDR3s include the opening cysteine and the closing phenylalanine or tryptophan. D genes are given only for firm matches. The size of a clone is reported for some rows only, either as once, few or many, or as a class for expanded clones.

TRBV5-1	NA	NA	TRBJ2-7	13	CASSLADSGEQYF	TGCGCCAGCAGCTTGGCGGACTCGGGCGAGCAGTACTTC
TRBV7-9	NA	NA	TRBJ2-3	15	CASSLVGQRTDTQYF	TGTGCCAGCAGCTTAGTAGGGCAGCGCACAGATACGCAGTATTTT
TRBV5-4	NA	TRBD2	TRBJ2-7	13	CASRTRPGGEQYF	TGTGCCAGCAGAACTCGACCGGGGGGCGAGCAGTACTTC
TRBV25-1	NA	TRBD2	TRBJ2-1	16	CASSEASGRTYNEQFF	TGTGCCAGCAGTGAGGCTAGCGGGAGGACATACAATGAGCAGTTCTTC
TRBV19	NA	NA	TRBJ2-1	12	CASSRDIDEQFF	TGTGCCAGTAGTAGGGACATTGATGAGCAGTTCTTC
TRBV19	NA	TRBD1	TRBJ1-5	13	CASTTGSGQPQHF	TGTGCCAGTACGACAGGGTCAGGTCAGCCCCAGCATTTT
TRBV3-1/TRBV3-2	NA	TRBD2	TRBJ2-1	19	CASSQESEAGGLSYNEQFF	TGTGCCAGCAGCCAAGAATCTGAGGCGGGGGGCCTATCCTACAATGAGCAGTTCTTC
TRBV25-1	NA	NA	TRBJ1-5	14	CASSEGPPNQPQHF	TGTGCCAGCAGTGAAGGACCGCCGAATCAGCCCCAGCATTTT
TRBV11-2	NA	NA	TRBJ1-2	13	CASSLAGSGGYTF	TGTGCCAGCAGCTTAGCAGGCTCCGGTGGCTACACCTTC
TRBV25-1	NA	NA	TRBJ2-1	14	CASRGGGSYNEQFF	TGTGCCAGCCGCGGAGGGGGGTCCTACAATGAGCAGTTCTTC
TRBV5-1	NA	TRBD1	TRBJ1-3	16	CASSLGGQGLRNTIYF	TGCGCCAGCAGCTTGGGTGGACAGGGCCTCAGAAACACCATATATTTT
TRBV19	NA	TRBD2	TRBJ2-3	16	CASNRTSGRGADTQYF	TGTGCCAGTAACAGGACTAGCGGGAGGGGAGCAGATACGCAGTATTTT
TRBV15	NA	NA	TRBJ1-1	16	CATSRDPLGPNTEAFF	TGTGCCACCAGCAGAGATCCCCTCGGACCGAACACTGAAGCTTTCTTT
TRBV18	NA	NA	TRBJ2-3	16	CASSPKTSRSTDTQYF	TGTGCCAGCTCACCGAAAACTAGCAGGAGCACAGATACGCAGTATTTT
TRBV9	NA	NA	TRBJ1-1	15	CASSVAPRTNTEAFF	TGTGCCAGCAGCGTAGCCCCAAGGACGAACACTGAAGCTTTCTTT
TRBV11-2	NA	TRBD1	TRBJ2-3	18	CASSLLPTGAISTDTQYF	TGTGCCAGCAGCTTATTACCGACAGGGGCGATTAGCACAGATACGCAGTATTTT
TRBV4-1	NA	TRBD1	TRBJ2-7	15	CASSPGTGGNYEQYF	TGCGCCAGCAGCCCTGGGACAGGGGGCAACTACGAGCAGTACTTC
TRBV6-6	NA	NA	TRBJ1-2	13	CASKGGMRYGYTF	TGTGCCAGCAAAGGCGGTATGAGATATGGCTACACCTTC
TRBV28	once	TRBD1	TRBJ1-2	15	CASSHGQGGSYGYTF	TGTGCCAGCAGTCACGGACAGGGGGGGAGCTATGGCTACACCTTC
TRBV6-5	many	TRBD1	TRBJ1-1	13	CASNRQGVTEAFF	TGTGCCAGCAATAGACAGGGAGTCACTGAAGCTTTCTTT
TRBV30	NA	NA	TRBJ1-5	14	CAWSQGVSNQPQHF	TGTGCCTGGAGTCAAGGGGTTAGCAATCAGCCCCAGCATTTT
TRBV2	once	TRBD1	TRBJ2-7	11	CASQGEYEQYF	TGTGCCAGTCAGGGGGAATACGAGCAGTACTTC
TRBV27	NA	TRBD1	TRBJ1-2	15	CASSITDRAVHGYTF	TGTGCCAGCAGTATAACCGACAGGGCGGTTCATGGCTACACCTTC
TRBV19	NA	NA	TRBJ1-1	13	CASSVGLRKEAFF	TGTGCCAGTAGTGTCGGACTCCGGAAAGAAGCTTTCTTT
TRBV12-3/TRBV12-4	NA	NA	TRBJ1-5	12	CASSFPHQPQHF	TGTGCCAGCAGTTTCCCCCATCAGCCCCAGCATTTT
TRBV11-2	NA	TRBD2	TRBJ2-7	15	CASSLGLAASYEQYF	TGTGCCAGCAGCCTGGGGCTAGCGGCCTCCTACGAGCAGTACTTC
TRBV6-1	NA	NA	TRBJ1-1	17	CASSEPTGGIMYTEAFF	TGTGCCAGCAGTGAACCCACCGGCGGGATAATGTACACTGAAGCTTTCTTT